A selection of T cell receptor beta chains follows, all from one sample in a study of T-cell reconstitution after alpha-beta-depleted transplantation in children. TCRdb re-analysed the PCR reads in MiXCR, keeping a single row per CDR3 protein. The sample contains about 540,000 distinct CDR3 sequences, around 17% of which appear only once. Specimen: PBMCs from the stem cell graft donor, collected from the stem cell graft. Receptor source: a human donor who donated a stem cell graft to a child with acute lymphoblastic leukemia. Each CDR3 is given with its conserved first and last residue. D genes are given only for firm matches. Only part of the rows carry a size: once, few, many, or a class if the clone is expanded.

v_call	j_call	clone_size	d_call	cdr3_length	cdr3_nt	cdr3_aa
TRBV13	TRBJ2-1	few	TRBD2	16	TGTGCCAGCAGCTTAGCTCGGCCTAGCGGTTACAATGAGCAGTTCTTC	CASSLARPSGYNEQFF
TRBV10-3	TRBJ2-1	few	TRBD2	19	TGTGCCATCAGTGAGCCCTTAGTGGGACTAGCGGGTAAGGAGGATGAGCAGTTCTTC	CAISEPLVGLAGKEDEQFF
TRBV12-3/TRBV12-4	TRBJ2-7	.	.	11	TGTGCCAGTACGATGGGGTACGAGCAGTACTTC	CASTMGYEQYF
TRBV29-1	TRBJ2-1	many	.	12	TGCAGCGTTGACCATATGAACAATGAGCAGTTCTTC	CSVDHMNNEQFF
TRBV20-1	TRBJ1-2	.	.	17	TGCAGTGCTAGATATCCCGGGGGGGACGGAAAGCCCTATGGCTACACCTTC	CSARYPGGDGKPYGYTF
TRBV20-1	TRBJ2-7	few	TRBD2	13	TGCAGTGCTAGCATTAGCGGGAGGGGCGAGCAGTACTTC	CSASISGRGEQYF
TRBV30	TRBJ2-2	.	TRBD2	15	TGTGCCTGGAGTGTTGGACTAGGGAACACCGGGGAGCTGTTTTTT	CAWSVGLGNTGELFF
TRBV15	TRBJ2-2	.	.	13	TGTGCCACCAGCAGCCACAACACCGGGGAGCTGTTTTTT	CATSSHNTGELFF
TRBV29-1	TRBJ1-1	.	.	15	TGCAGCAGCCTCGGGGTGGAGGGCATGAACACTGAAGCTTTCTTT	CSSLGVEGMNTEAFF
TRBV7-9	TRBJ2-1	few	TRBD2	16	TGTGCCAGCAGCCGATTACCGGGACTAGCGCGAAATGAGCAGTTCTTC	CASSRLPGLARNEQFF
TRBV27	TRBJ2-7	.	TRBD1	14	TGTGCCAGCAGCTTAGGGGACAGGAGATACGAGCAGTACTTC	CASSLGDRRYEQYF
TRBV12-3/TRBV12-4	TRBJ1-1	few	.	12	TGTGCCAGCAGTATTAGGGGGACTGAAGCTTTCTTT	CASSIRGTEAFF
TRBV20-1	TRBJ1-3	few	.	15	TGCAGTGCTAGAGAACTCGGGAGCTCTGGAAACACCATATATTTT	CSARELGSSGNTIYF
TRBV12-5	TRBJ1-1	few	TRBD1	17	TGTGCTAGTGGTTTGTCCGACAGGGGATTGAGGGACACTGAAGCTTTCTTT	CASGLSDRGLRDTEAFF
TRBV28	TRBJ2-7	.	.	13	TGTGCCAGCAGTCCCTCCCCGCGGTACGAGCAGTACTTC	CASSPSPRYEQYF
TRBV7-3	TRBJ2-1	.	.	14	TGTGCCAGCAGCCATCCAACCGCTACCAATGAGCAGTTCTTC	CASSHPTATNEQFF
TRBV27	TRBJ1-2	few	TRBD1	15	TGTGCCAGCGGACCGGGACAGGGGTACTACTATGGCTACACCTTC	CASGPGQGYYYGYTF
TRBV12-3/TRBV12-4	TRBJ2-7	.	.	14	TGTGCCAGCAGACTGGGACGGAGCTCCTACGAGCAGTACTTC	CASRLGRSSYEQYF
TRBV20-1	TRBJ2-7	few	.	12	TGCAGTGCAAATAGAGTAGCCTACGAGCAGTACTTC	CSANRVAYEQYF
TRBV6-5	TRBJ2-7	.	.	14	TGTGCCAGCAGTTACTCCTGGGTCGGGTACGAGCAGTACTTC	CASSYSWVGYEQYF
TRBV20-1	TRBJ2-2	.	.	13	TGCAGTGCTAGTAACGGGGACACCGGGGAGCTGTTTTTT	CSASNGDTGELFF
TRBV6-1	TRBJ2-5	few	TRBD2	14	TGTGCCAGCAGTCGTACTAGCGGGGGGGGGACCCAGTACTTC	CASSRTSGGGTQYF
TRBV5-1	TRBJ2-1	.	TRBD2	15	TGCGCCAGCAGCGCAGCGGGAGATTCCTACAATGAGCAGTTCTTC	CASSAAGDSYNEQFF
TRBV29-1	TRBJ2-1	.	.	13	TGCAGCGTTGTGGGAGCTCACTACAATGAGCAGTTCTTC	CSVVGAHYNEQFF
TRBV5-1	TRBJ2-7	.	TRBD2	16	TGCGCCAGCAGCATGACTAGCTTCTTCTCCGGGGGCGAGCAGTACTTC	CASSMTSFFSGGEQYF
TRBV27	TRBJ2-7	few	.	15	TGTGCCAGCAGTCCCCCAGTGGGCAACCCCTACGAGCAGTACTTC	CASSPPVGNPYEQYF
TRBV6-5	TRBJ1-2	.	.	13	TGTGCCAGCAGTTACCAGCTTAACTATGGCTACACCTTC	CASSYQLNYGYTF
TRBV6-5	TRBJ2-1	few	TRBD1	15	TGTGCCAGCAGTTACGCGACAGGGGGCCTAGATGAGCAGTTCTTC	CASSYATGGLDEQFF
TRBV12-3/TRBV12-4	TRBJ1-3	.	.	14	TGTGCCAGCAGTCAGCCCTCCTCTGGAAACACCATATATTTT	CASSQPSSGNTIYF
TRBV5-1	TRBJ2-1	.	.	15	TGCGCCAGCAGCTTGGTGGGTAGCGGATACAATGAGCAGTTCTTC	CASSLVGSGYNEQFF
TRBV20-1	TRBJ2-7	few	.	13	TGCAGTGCTAGTACGGGCGGATCCTACGAGCAGTACTTC	CSASTGGSYEQYF
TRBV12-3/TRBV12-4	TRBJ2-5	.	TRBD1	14	TGTGCCAGCAGTGAAAACAGGGGGCGAGAGACCCAGTACTTC	CASSENRGRETQYF
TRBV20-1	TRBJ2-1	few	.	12	TGCAGTGCTCGTCGTGCCGAACATGAGCAGTTCTTC	CSARRAEHEQFF
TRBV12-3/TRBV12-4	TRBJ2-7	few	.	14	TGTGCCAGCAGCCTTCTACCAGGGACCTACGAGCAGTACTTC	CASSLLPGTYEQYF
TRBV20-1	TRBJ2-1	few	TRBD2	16	TGCAGTGCTAGAGATCAGGCTAGCGGGGCCTACAATGAGCAGTTCTTC	CSARDQASGAYNEQFF
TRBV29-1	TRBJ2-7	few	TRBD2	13	TGCAGCGTTGCGGCTAGCGGGTACTACGAGCAGTACTTC	CSVAASGYYEQYF
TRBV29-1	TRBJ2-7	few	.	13	TGCAGCGTTGAAGAGCTCGGCTCCTACGAGCAGTACTTC	CSVEELGSYEQYF
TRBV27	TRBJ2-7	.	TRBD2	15	TGTGCCAGCAGTATGATAGCGGGGAGCTCCTACGAGCAGTACTTC	CASSMIAGSSYEQYF
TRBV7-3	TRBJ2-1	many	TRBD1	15	TGTGCCAGCAGCCCAACAGGGGGAAATTACAATGAGCAGTTCTTC	CASSPTGGNYNEQFF
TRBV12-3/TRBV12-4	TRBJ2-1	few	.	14	TGTGCCAGCCTGACAGAGATACTAGGTAATGAGCAGTTCTTC	CASLTEILGNEQFF
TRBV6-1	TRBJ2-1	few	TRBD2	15	TGTGCCAGCAGAATCTCGGGACTAGCGAACAATGAGCAGTTCTTC	CASRISGLANNEQFF
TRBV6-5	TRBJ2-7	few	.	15	TGTGCCAGCAGTTACCCCGAGACGGGGGCCTACGAGCAGTACTTC	CASSYPETGAYEQYF
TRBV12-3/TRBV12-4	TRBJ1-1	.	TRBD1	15	TGTGCCAGCAGTGCTACGACAGGGGGGGCGACTGAAGCTTTCTTT	CASSATTGGATEAFF
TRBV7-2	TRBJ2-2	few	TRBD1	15	TGTGCCAGCAGCACACAGGGGGCTGTCACCGGGGAGCTGTTTTTT	CASSTQGAVTGELFF
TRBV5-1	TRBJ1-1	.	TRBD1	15	TGCGCCAGCAGCTTCCCGACAGGGGAGAACACTGAAGCTTTCTTT	CASSFPTGENTEAFF